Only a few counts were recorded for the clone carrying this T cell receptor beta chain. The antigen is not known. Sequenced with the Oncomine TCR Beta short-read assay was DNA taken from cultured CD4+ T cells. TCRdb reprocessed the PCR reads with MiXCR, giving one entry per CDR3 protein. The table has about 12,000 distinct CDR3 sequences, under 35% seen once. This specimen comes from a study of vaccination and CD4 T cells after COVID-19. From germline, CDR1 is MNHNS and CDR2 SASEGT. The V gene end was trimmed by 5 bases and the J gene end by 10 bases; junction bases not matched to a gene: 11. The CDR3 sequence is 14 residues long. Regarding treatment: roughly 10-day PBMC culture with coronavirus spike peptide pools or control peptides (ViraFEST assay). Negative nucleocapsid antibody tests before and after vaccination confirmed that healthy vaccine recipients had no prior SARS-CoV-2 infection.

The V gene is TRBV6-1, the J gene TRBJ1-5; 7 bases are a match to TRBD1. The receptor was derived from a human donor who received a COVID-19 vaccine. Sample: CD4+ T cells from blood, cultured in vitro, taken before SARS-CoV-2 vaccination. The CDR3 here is CASSRDRAYFPQHF. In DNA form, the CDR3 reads TGTGCCAGCAGTCGAGACAGGGCCTATTTTCCCCAGCATTTT.